This T cell receptor beta chain was profiled in a study of Ad26.COV2.S vaccination and SARS-CoV-2 variants. Study-level information: The study gave Ad26.COV2.S intramuscularly, once or twice 56 days apart. Overall study results and limits: The placebo group had lower spike-specific TCR breadth than the vaccine recipients did. Total T cell responses, in the TCR breadth and depth analyses, may have been underestimated.

The protocol was immunoSEQ multiplex PCR, while the TCRdb copy is restricted to in-frame clones and leaves out a portion. The sample records 400,000 to 450,000 clones, 80% to 95% being singletons. A word on this clone: The antigen is unknown.

Germline assignment: CDR1 SGHTA and CDR2 FQGNSA. This CDR3 spans 16 amino acids. V was pared by 2 bases and J by 2 bases, with 13 bases between. Treatment denoted: about 20 received Ad26.COV2.S at low or high dose, single or two shots; 5 received placebo; per-sample allocation not given. Sampling took place 63 days after the first vaccine or placebo injection. The sequence was collected from a person aged 18-60 years who received the Ad26.COV2.S COVID-19 vaccine or a placebo. The V gene is TRBV7-2, the J gene TRBJ2-1; the D gene is possibly TRBD2 (6 bases). The sequences come from peripheral blood, collected in a trial of Ad26.COV2.S vaccine versus placebo. CDR3 protein: CASSLNPPGAYNEQFF. For the CDR3, the DNA is TGTGCCAGCAGCTTAAACCCCCCGGGAGCCTACAATGAGCAGTTCTTC.